What follows is one TCR beta chain and its context. As yet, its antigen is unknown. This sample is part of a study of shared clonotypes between healthy human individuals. Study results and caveats: Sequencing depth was predicted to influence how clonotypes are shared among donors.

The donors, healthy adults who were HIV-negative, had experienced no recent acute infections or vaccinations. Sequenced by immunoSEQ multiplex PCR; TCRdb stores in-frame clones only, minus some. This table holds about 99,000 clones, approximately 51% found once. This sequence was found in a middle-aged woman in good health. Some clones in this sample may be carry-over from other donors' samples. Source material: PBMCs.

The CDR3 reads CAWGVQSEKLFF. DNA of the CDR3: TGTGCCTGGGGGGTGCAGTCGGAAAAACTGTTTTTT. This chain links TRBV30 with TRBJ1-4; no reliable D call. With 5 bases removed from V and 8 bases from J, the gap between germline ends came to 12 bases. Germline V CDR1 and CDR2: GTSNPN, SVGIG (reference sequence). The CDR3 runs to 12 residues.